This T cell receptor beta chain originates from a study of blood T cell repertoires in COVID-19. Study-level background: The United States, Italy and Spain were the sources of the acute and convalescent COVID-19 samples. Sources were T cells, B-cell-depleted T cells, or PBMCs; the material itself was cDNA or gDNA.

The CDR3 has 16 amino acids. Germline CDR1 and CDR2: SGHAT and FQNNGV. Trimming left V 6 bases short and J 0 bases short, with 17 bases between. In the original workflow: Reference gene primers were amplified, and this amplification served to estimate nucleated cell counts. Sequencing used immunoSEQ multiplex PCR; TCRdb keeps in-frame clones, though not all of them. V and J calls and clone size are those listed in that table; D and trimming were worked out from the DNA. The repertoire consists of 300,000 to 350,000 clones, with roughly 86% occurring once and the leading ten covering approximately 9.9%. Patients from Seattle were sampled longitudinally, starting during active infection.

The material sequenced was peripheral blood. This sequence joins TRBV11-2 and TRBJ1-2; TRBD1 is a possible D gene (6 bases). The TCR was taken from a man aged 25 to 40 with COVID-19, enrolled during active disease. CDR3 loop: CASSLHRGKSNYGYTF. In DNA, the CDR3 is TGTGCCAGCAGTCTTCATAGGGGGAAATCTAACTATGGCTACACCTTC.